This passage covers 10 T cell receptor beta chains from one sample sequenced in a study of CXCR3-negative and CXCR3-positive naive CD8 T cells. The method, 5' RACE with UMI labels, was used to prepare the TRB cDNA libraries. TCRdb reprocessed the 5' RACE reads and reports one entry per CDR3 protein, with no DNA. The sample's table shows about 56,000 distinct CDR3 sequences. Sequencing was carried out using memory CD8+ T cells from blood. Receptors were obtained from a human donor in good health. Some clones in this sample may be carry-over from other donors' samples.

The gene calls are TRBV12-3 or TRBV12-4 and TRBJ2-5; the TCRdb D gene call, TRBD1, has no DNA to confirm it. There are 13 residues in the CDR3. The CDR3 protein is CASRGGGQETQYF.

Frequency places this clonotype as medium-sized. The rearrangement uses TRBV28 and TRBJ2-2; TCRdb selects TRBD1, and the lack of DNA leaves this call unchecked. CDR3 length: 18 residues. The germline V gene has CDR1 MDHEN and CDR2 SYDVKM. CDR3 residues: CASSTGVYPPTNTGELFF. Variable domain in full (rest from reference TRBV28 and TRBJ2-2): DVKVTQSSRYLVKRTGEKVFLECVQDMDHENMFWYRQDPGLGLRLIYFSYDVKMKEKGDIPEGYSVSREKKERFSLILESASTNQTSMYLCASSTGVYPPTNTGELFFGEGSRLTVL.

The V gene is TRBV5-4, the J gene TRBJ2-5; with no DNA, the TCRdb D assignment of TRBD1 cannot be verified. The CDR3 sequence is 13 residues long. CDR1 and CDR2 from the germline V gene are SGHNT and YYREEE (reference sequence). CDR3 region: CASSPDRGWTQYF.

This chain links TRBV29-1 with TRBJ2-2; lacking DNA, the TRBD2 call made by TCRdb goes unchecked. Germline V CDR1 and CDR2: SQVTM, ANQGSEA. This CDR3 spans 14 amino acids. This CDR3 reads CSVSGTAYTGELFF.

V is TRBV29-1 and J is TRBJ2-1. The CDR3 runs to 14 residues. CDR1 SQVTM and CDR2 ANQGSEA come from the germline V gene. Here the CDR3 reads CSPFSDSSYNEQFF.

The chain is built from TRBV7-6 and TRBJ2-7; TCRdb returns TRBD2, unconfirmable since there is no DNA. The CDR3 is 14 residues long. The germline V gene has CDR1 SGHVS and CDR2 FNYEAQ. This chain's CDR3 is CASSFPGTAPRQYF.

The J gene is TRBJ2-1, the V gene TRBV3-1; TCRdb lists TRBD2, though no DNA is available to test this call. This CDR3 region has 16 residues. The V gene's germline CDR1 is LGHDT and CDR2 YNNKEL (reference sequence). CDR3 sequence reads: CASSPYDSGGYNEQFF.

This chain connects TRBV4-2 to TRBJ2-7; TCRdb's D call, TRBD1, is unchecked because there is no DNA. There are 15 residues in the CDR3. The germline V gene has CDR1 LGHNA and CDR2 YNFKEQ. The chain's CDR3 is CASSQDTGQTYEQYF.

This rearrangement joins TRBV5-1 to TRBJ2-7; TCRdb lists TRBD1, though no DNA is available to test this call. Germline values: CDR1 SGHRS, CDR2 YFSETQ. The CDR3 covers 12 residues. This chain's CDR3 is CASSLRSGEQYF.

CDR3 protein: CSARVRESEAFF. This chain connects TRBV20-1 to TRBJ1-1. The CDR3 length is 12 residues. Per germline, CDR1 DFQATT and CDR2 SNEGSKA (reference sequence).